The rows below give T cell receptor beta chains drawn from one sample of a study of cytomegalovirus exposure and HLA in healthy donors. The data were produced by immunoSEQ multiplex PCR, yet TCRdb's version contains in-frame clones alone and is incomplete. This table holds about 94,000 clones, around three fifths found once. The sequenced sample was PBMCs. These receptors all come from a man younger than 40 in good health and CMV-seronegative. The conserved cysteine and the conserved F or W are not part of the CDR3 here. A D gene is named only where the DNA matches it firmly. Clone sizes are given selectively: once, few, many, or a class where the clone is expanded.

TRBV29-1	TRBD2	TRBJ2-2	-	SGSGSRTGELF
TRBV5-6	TRBD1	TRBJ1-2	-	ASRGTGVNT
TRBV6-5	TRBD1	TRBJ2-7	-	ASSYSGQVSYEQY
TRBV19	-	TRBJ2-5	few	ASSQGTSERTQY
TRBV5-1	TRBD2	TRBJ2-2	-	ASSSLTSGGTGELF
TRBV29-1	-	TRBJ1-2	-	SVGTLVGGVNYGYT
TRBV27	TRBD1	TRBJ2-2	-	ASNAGTGSRGYTGELF
TRBV12-5	-	TRBJ2-2	-	ASGLVRIGAGELF
TRBV2	-	TRBJ2-7	once	ASSESPRQGGEQY
TRBV20-1	-	TRBJ1-2	-	SALGAYGYT
TRBV15	-	TRBJ1-2	-	ATSIPRDPPYGYT
TRBV7-2	-	TRBJ1-5	-	ASSLELNQPQH
TRBV4-2	-	TRBJ2-1	-	ASSQDEGSYNEQF
TRBV11-2	TRBD1	-	once	ASSFGQGEGEQY
TRBV7-9	-	TRBJ1-1	-	ASIEALGTEAF
TRBV12-5	-	TRBJ2-3	-	ASVKTTATDTQY
TRBV11-3	TRBD1	TRBJ1-1	-	ASSARGRTEAF
TRBV7-2	-	TRBJ2-5	-	ASSVTGTKETQY
TRBV7-8	-	TRBJ1-5	few	ASSLVLDQPQH
TRBV5-4	TRBD1	TRBJ2-1	once	ASSLAQGDEQF
TRBV9	TRBD1	TRBJ2-2	-	ASSSTGQGSNTGELF
TRBV4-3	-	TRBJ2-7	-	ASSQDPAPGAGAFLSSYEQY
TRBV10-1	-	TRBJ2-7	-	ASSVEGAYEQY